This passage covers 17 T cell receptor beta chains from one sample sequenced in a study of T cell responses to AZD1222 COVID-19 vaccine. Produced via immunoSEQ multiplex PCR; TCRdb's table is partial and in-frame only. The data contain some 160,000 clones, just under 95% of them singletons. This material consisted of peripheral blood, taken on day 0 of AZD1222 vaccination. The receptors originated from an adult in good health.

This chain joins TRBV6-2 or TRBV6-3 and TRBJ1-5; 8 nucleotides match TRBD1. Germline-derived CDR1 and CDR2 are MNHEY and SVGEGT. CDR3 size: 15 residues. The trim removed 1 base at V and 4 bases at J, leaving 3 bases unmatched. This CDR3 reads CASSYLRQGNQPQHF. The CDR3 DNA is TGTGCCAGCAGTTACTTACGACAGGGGAATCAGCCCCAGCATTTT.

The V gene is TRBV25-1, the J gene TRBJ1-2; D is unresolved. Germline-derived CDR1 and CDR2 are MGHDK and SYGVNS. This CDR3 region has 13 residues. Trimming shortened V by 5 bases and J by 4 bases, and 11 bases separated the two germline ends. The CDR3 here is CASSIRGTYGYTF. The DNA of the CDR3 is TGTGCCAGCAGTATTCGGGGTACCTATGGCTACACCTTC.

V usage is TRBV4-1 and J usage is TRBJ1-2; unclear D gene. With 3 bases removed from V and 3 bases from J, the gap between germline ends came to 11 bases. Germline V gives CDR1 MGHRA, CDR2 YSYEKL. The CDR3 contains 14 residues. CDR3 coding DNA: TGCGCCAGCAGCCACTTAGACCGAGACTATGGCTACACCTTC. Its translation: CASSHLDRDYGYTF.

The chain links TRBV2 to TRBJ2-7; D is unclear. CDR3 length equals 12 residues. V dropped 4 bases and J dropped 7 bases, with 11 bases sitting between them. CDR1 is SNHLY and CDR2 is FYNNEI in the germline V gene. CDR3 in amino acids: CASSGLVEEQYF. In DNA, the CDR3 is TGTGCCAGCAGTGGCCTCGTCGAGGAGCAGTACTTC.

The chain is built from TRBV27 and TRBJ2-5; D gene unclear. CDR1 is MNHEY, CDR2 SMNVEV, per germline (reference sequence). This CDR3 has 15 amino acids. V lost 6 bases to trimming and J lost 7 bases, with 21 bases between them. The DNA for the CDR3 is TGTGCCAGCAGCCTTGTAGTAGGCCCTTCGGGGACCCAGTACTTC. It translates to CASSLVVGPSGTQYF.

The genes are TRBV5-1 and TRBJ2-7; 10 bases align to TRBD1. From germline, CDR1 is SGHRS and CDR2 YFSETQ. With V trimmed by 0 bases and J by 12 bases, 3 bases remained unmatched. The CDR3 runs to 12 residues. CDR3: CASSLEGQGRYF. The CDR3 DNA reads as TGCGCCAGCAGCTTGGAGGGACAGGGGCGGTACTTC.

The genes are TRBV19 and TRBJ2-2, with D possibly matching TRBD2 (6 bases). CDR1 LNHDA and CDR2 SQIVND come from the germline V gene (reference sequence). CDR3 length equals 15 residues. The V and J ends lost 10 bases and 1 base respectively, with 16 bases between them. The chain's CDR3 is CATRTGRENTGELFF. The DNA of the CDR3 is TGTGCCACCAGAACCGGGAGAGAGAACACCGGGGAGCTGTTTTTT.

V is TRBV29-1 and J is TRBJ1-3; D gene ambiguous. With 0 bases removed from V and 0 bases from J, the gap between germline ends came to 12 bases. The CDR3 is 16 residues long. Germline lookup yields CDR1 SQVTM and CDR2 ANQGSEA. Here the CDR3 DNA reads TGCAGCGTTGAAGAACCCCGGGGAAACTCTGGAAACACCATATATTTT. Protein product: CSVEEPRGNSGNTIYF.

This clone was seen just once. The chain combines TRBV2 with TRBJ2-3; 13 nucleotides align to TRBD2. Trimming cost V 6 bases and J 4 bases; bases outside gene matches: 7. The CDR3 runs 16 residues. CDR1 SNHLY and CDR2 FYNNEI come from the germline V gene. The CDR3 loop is CASRRTSGSMADTQYF. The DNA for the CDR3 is TGTGCCAGCAGACGGACTAGCGGGAGTATGGCAGATACGCAGTATTTT.

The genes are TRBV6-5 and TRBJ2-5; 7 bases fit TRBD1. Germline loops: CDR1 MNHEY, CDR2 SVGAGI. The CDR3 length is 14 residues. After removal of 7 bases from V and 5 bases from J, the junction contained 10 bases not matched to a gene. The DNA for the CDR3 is TGTGCCAGCATTTTAGGGGGCCCAAAGGAGACCCAGTACTTC. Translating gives CASILGGPKETQYF.

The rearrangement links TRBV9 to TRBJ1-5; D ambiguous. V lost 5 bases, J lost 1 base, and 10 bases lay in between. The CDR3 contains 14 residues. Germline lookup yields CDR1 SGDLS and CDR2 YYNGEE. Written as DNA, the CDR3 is TGTGCCAGCAGTCTATTGGACAGCAATCAGCCCCAGCATTTT. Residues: CASSLLDSNQPQHF.

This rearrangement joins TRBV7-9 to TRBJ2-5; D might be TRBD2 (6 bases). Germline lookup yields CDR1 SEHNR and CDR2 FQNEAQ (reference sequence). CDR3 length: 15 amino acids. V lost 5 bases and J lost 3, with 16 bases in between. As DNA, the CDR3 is TGTGCCAGCAGCCCCCCGACTAGTTTAAAAGAGACCCAGTACTTC. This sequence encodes CASSPPTSLKETQYF.

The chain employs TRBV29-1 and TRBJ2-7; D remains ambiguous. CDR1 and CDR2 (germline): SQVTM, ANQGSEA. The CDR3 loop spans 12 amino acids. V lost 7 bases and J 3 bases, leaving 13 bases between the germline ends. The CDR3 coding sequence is TGCAGCGCTGGCCGGGCCAACTACGAGCAGTACTTC. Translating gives CSAGRANYEQYF.

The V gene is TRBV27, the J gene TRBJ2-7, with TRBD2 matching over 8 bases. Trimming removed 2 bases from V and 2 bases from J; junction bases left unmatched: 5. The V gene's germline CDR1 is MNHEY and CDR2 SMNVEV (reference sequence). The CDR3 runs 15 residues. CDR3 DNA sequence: TGTGCCAGCAGTTTAAGCCTAGCGGGTGCCTACGAGCAGTACTTC. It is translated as CASSLSLAGAYEQYF.

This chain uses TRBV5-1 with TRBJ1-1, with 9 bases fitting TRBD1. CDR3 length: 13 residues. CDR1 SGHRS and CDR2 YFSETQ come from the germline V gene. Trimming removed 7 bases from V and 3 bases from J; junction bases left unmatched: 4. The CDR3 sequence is CASGRDRDTEAFF. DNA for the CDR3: TGCGCCAGCGGCCGGGACAGGGACACTGAAGCTTTCTTT.

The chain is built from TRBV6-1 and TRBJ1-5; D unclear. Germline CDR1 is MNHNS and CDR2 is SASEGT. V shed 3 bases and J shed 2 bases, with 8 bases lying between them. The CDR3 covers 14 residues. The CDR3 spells CASSDRGGNQPQHF. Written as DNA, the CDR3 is TGTGCCAGCAGTGATCGTGGTGGCAATCAGCCCCAGCATTTT.

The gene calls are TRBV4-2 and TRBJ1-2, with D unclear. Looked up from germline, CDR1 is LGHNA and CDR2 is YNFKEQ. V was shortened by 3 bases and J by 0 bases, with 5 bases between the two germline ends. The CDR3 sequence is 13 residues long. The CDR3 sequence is CASSQESNYGYTF. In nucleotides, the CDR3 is TGTGCCAGCAGCCAGGAGTCTAACTATGGCTACACCTTC.